This T cell receptor beta chain was sequenced in a study of CD8 T cells in ankylosing spondylitis. General study results and limits: Typical of ankylosing spondylitis blood, it appeared, was a TCR beta motif of under 10 highly homologous variants. Disease-linked clones were reportedly significantly enriched in matched ankylosing spondylitis synovial fluid.

With V trimmed by 6 bases and J by 4 bases, 2 bases remained unmatched. This CDR3 comprises 13 residues. TCRdb reanalysed the 5' RACE reads using MiXCR and keeps one entry per CDR3 protein. The sample shows about 90,000 distinct CDR3 sequences, under 30% of them seen only once. Concerning this clonotype: Its antigen is as yet unknown.

The sequencing sample was made of blood, either unsorted or a sorted T cell fraction (not recorded which). The chain recombines TRBV12-3 or TRBV12-4 with TRBJ1-2; 10 bases map to TRBD1. The TCR comes from a male donor with ankylosing spondylitis or in good health (not recorded which). CDR3 sequence: CASSWDRGYGYTF. The CDR3 DNA follows: TGTGCCAGCAGCTGGGACAGGGGCTATGGCTACACCTTC.